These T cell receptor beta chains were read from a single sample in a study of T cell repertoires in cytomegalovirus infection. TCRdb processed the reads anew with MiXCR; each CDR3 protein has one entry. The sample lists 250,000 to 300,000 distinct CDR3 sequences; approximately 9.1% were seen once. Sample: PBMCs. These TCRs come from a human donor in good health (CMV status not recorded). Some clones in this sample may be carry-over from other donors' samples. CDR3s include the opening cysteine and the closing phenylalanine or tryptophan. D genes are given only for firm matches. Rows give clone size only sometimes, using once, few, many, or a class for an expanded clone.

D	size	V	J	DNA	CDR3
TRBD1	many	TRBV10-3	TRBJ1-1	TGTGCCATCAGCCCAAGGACAGGACAGAACACTGAAGCTTTCTTT	CAISPRTGQNTEAFF
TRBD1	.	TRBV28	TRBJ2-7	TGTGCCAGCAGTGCATCCGGGACAGGGCTCTACGAGCAGTACTTC	CASSASGTGLYEQYF
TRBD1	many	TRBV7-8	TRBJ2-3	TGTGCCAGCAGCTTAGAGGGGGCGAGGACAGATACGCAGTATTTT	CASSLEGARTDTQYF
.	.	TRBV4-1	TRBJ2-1	TGCGCCAGCAGCCAAGGCCGTGACTCCTACAATGAGCAGTTCTTC	CASSQGRDSYNEQFF
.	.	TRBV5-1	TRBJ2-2	TGCGCCAGCAGCTCCACCCCCGAGGCAGGCTCGAACACCGGGGAGCTGTTTTTT	CASSSTPEAGSNTGELFF
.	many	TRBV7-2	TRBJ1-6	TGTGCCAGCAGCCACTCCAATTCACCCCTCCACTTT	CASSHSNSPLHF
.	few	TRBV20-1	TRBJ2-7	TGCAGTGCTAGACTGGCAGGAGGGCCTCTCGAGCAGTACTTC	CSARLAGGPLEQYF
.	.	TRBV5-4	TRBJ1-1	TGTGCCAGCAGTATGAAGAACACTGAAGCTTTCTTT	CASSMKNTEAFF
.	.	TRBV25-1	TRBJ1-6	TGTGCCAGCAGTGGACAAGGTGGTTCACCCCTCCACTTT	CASSGQGGSPLHF
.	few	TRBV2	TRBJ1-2	TGTGCCAGCTACAGAAAAGGCTACACCTTC	CASYRKGYTF
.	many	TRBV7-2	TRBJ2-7	TGTGCCAGCAGCTTAGACCCTCTAGGTAGTTACGAGCAGTACTTC	CASSLDPLGSYEQYF
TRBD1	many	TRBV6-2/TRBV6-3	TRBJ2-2	TGTGCCAGCAGTGAATCGAAGGGGACAGTGACCGGGGAGCTGTTTTTT	CASSESKGTVTGELFF
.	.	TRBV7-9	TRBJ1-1	TGTGCCAGCAGGGACAGAAAGAACACTGAAGCTTTCTTT	CASRDRKNTEAFF
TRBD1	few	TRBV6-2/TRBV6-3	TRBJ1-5	TGTGCCAGCAGCTTGGACAGGGTCCCGCCCCAGCATTTT	CASSLDRVPPQHF
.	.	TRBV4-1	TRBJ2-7	TGCGCCAGCAGCCAAGAACTGGCGAGCTCCTACGAGCAGTACTTC	CASSQELASSYEQYF
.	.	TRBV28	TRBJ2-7	TGTGCCAGCAGTTCCCCATCGATAGAGGCCTACGAGCAGTACTTC	CASSSPSIEAYEQYF
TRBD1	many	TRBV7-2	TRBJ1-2	TGTGCCAGCAGCTTAGGAGGGGGACAGGGTGGCTATGGCTACACCTTC	CASSLGGGQGGYGYTF
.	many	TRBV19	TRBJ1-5	TGTGCCAGTACCCTCCGGAACCAGCCCCAGCATTTT	CASTLRNQPQHF
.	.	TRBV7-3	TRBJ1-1	TGTGCCAGCAGCTTATTCCGGACAGATGAAGCTTTCTTT	CASSLFRTDEAFF
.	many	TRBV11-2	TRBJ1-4	TGTGCCAGCAGCTGGATTAATGAAAAACTGTTTTTT	CASSWINEKLFF
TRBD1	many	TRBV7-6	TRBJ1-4	TGTGCCAGCAGGGACCAGGGGGGATCGAATGAAAAACTGTTTTTT	CASRDQGGSNEKLFF
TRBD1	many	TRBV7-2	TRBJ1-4	TGTGCCAGCAGCCCGGACAGGGGGCGCGTGGAAAAACTGTTTTTT	CASSPDRGRVEKLFF
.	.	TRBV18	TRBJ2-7	TGTGCCAGCTCACCAGACAGGAAATACGAGCAGTACTTC	CASSPDRKYEQYF
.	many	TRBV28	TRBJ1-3	TGTGCCAGCAGCCCATCAAGTAGCTCTGGAAACACCATATATTTT	CASSPSSSSGNTIYF
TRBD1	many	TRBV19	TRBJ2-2	TGTGCCAGCCGGAGACCCGGGACAGGGGCTGGGGAGCTGTTTTTT	CASRRPGTGAGELFF
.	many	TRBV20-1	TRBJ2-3	TGCAGTGCTAGAGATTCGAGGGGGGAACGAGATACGCAGTATTTT	CSARDSRGERDTQYF
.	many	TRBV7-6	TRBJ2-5	TGTGCCAGCAGCTTAGCGGGGCCGCTGGAGACCCAGTACTTC	CASSLAGPLETQYF
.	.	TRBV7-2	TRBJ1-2	TGTGCCAGCAGCCCAATCACCTATCCATCTCACTTC	CASSPITYPSHF
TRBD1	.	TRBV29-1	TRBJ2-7	TGCAGCGTTTTTAGGGACAGGGGGAGCGAGCAGTACTTC	CSVFRDRGSEQYF
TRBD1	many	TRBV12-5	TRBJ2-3	TGTGCTAGTGTTCTGGGACAGACTAGCACAGATACGCAGTATTTT	CASVLGQTSTDTQYF